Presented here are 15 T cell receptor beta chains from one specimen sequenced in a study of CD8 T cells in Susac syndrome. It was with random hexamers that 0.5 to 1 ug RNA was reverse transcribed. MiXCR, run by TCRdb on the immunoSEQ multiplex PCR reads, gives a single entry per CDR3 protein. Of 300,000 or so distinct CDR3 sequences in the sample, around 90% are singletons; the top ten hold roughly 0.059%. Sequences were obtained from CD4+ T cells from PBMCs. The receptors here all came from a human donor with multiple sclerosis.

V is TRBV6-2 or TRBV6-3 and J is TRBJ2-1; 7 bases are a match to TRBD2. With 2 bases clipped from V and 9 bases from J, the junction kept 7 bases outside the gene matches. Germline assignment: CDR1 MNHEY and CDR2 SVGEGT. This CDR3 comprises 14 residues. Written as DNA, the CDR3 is TGTGCCAGCAGTTACCTAGCGGTTGGATCTGAGCAGTTCTTC. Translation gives CASSYLAVGSEQFF.

The CDR3 spells CASIAGRMNTEAFF. Here the CDR3 DNA reads TGTGCCAGTATCGCGGGACGGATGAACACTGAAGCTTTCTTT. V gene TRBV19 combines with J gene TRBJ1-1; weak D call: TRBD1 (5 bases). The V end was cut by 7 bases, the J end by 0 bases, with 12 bases between. The CDR3 contains 14 residues. Germline CDR1 LNHDA, CDR2 SQIVND (reference sequence).

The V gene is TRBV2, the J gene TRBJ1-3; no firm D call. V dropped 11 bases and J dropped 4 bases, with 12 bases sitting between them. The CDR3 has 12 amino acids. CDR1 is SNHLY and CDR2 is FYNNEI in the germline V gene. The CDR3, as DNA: TGTGCCTCTTGGCGGACGGGAAACACCATATATTTT. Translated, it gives CASWRTGNTIYF.

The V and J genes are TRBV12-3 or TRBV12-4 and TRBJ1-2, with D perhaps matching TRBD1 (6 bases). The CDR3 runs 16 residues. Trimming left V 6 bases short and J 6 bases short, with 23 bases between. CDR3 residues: CASSPPGRGALDGYTF. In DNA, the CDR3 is TGTGCCAGCAGCCCCCCGGGGCGGGGGGCGCTAGATGGCTACACCTTC.

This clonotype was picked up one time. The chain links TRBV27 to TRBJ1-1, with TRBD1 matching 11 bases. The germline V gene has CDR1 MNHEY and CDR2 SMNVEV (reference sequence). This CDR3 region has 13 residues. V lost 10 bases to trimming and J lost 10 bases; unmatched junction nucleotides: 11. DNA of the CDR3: TGTGCCACGGGACAGGGGGAACTGGGTAGAGCTTTCTTT. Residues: CATGQGELGRAFF.

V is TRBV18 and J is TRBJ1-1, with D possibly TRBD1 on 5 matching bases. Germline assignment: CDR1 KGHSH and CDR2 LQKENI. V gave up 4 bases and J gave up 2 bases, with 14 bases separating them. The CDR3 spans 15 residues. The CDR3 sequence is CASSLIDSPNTEAFF. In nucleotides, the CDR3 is TGTGCCAGCTCACTTATCGACAGCCCAAACACTGAAGCTTTCTTT.

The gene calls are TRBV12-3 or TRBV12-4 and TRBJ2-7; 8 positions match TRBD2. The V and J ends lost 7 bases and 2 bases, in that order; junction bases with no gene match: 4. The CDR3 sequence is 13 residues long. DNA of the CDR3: TGTGCCAGCACCGGGGGGGGCACCTACGAGCAGTACTTC. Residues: CASTGGGTYEQYF.

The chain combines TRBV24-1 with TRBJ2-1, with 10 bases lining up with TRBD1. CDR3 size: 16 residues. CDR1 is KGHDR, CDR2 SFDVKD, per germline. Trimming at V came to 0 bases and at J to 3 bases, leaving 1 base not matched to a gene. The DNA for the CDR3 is TGTGCCACCAGTGATTTGGGACAGGGGGGCTACAATGAGCAGTTCTTC. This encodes CATSDLGQGGYNEQFF.

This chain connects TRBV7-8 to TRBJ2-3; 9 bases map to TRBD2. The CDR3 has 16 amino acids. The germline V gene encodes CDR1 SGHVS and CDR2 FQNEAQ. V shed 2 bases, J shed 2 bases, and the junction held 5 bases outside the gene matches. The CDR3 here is CASSLPLAGLTDTQYF. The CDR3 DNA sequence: TGTGCCAGCAGCTTACCACTAGCGGGTCTCACAGATACGCAGTATTTT.

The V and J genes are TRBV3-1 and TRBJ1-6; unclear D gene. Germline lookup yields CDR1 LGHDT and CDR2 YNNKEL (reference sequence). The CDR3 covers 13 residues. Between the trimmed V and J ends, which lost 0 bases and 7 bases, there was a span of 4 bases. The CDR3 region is CASSQDLNSPLHF. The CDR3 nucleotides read TGTGCCAGCAGCCAAGATTTGAATTCACCCCTCCACTTT.

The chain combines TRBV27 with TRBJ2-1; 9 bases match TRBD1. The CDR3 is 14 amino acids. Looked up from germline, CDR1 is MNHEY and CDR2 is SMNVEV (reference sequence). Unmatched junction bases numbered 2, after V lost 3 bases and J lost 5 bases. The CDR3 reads CASSFGDRDNEQFF. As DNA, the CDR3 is TGTGCCAGCAGTTTTGGGGACAGGGACAATGAGCAGTTCTTC.

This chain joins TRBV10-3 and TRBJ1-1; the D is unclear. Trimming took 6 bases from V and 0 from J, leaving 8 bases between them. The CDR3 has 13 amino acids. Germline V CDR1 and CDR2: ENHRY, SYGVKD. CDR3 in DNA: TGTGCCATCAGCGGAACACTGAACACTGAAGCTTTCTTT. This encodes CAISGTLNTEAFF.

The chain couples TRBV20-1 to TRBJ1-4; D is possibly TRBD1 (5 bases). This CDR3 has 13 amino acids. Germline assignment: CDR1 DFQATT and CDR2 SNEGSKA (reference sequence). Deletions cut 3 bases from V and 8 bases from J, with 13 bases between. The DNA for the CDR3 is TGCAGTGCTAGGCGACAGCCCAGGGAAAAACTGTTTTTT. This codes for CSARRQPREKLFF.

CDR3 sequence reads: CASSKDLTQYF. The CDR3 coding sequence is TGTGCCAGCAGCAAGGATTTGACGCAGTATTTT. The chain combines TRBV6-5 with TRBJ2-3; D is ambiguous. The CDR3 covers 11 residues. Germline V gene lookup returns CDR1 MNHEY and CDR2 SVGAGI. The V end lost 6 bases, the J end lost 9 bases, and 10 bases lay between the germline ends.

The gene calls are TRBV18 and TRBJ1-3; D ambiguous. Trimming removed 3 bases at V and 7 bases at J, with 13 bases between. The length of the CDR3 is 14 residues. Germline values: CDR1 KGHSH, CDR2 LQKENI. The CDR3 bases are TGTGCCAGCTCACCTCTTGAATCGGGCAACACCATATATTTT. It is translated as CASSPLESGNTIYF.